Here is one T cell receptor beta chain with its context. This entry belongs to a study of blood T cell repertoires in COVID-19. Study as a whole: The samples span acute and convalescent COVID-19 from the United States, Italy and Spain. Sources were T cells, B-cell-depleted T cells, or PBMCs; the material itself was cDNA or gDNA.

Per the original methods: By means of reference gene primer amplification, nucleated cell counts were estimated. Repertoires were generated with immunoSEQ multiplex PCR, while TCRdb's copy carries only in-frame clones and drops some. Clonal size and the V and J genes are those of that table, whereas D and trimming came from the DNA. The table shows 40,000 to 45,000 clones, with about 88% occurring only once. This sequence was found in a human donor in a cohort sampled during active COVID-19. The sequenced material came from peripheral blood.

The CDR3: CASSPTPSGTQYF. CDR3 in DNA: TGTGCCAGCAGCCCCACGCCCAGTGGGACCCAGTACTTC. The rearrangement links TRBV11-2 to TRBJ2-5, with D hard to call. V was clipped by 5 bases and J by 7 bases, with 14 bases between them. CDR1 is SGHAT, CDR2 FQNNGV, per germline. This CDR3 is 13 amino acids long.